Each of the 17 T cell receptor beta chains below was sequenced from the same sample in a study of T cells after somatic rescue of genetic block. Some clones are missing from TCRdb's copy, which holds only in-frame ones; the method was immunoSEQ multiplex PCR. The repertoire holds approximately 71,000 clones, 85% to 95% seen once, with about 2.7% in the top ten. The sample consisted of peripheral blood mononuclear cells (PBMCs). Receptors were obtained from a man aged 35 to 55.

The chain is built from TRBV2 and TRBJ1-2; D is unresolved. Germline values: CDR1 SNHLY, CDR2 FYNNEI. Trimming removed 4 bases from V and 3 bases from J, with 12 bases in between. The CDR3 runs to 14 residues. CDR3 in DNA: TGTGCCAGCAGTGTGATAGTCTTCGACTATGGCTACACCTTC. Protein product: CASSVIVFDYGYTF.

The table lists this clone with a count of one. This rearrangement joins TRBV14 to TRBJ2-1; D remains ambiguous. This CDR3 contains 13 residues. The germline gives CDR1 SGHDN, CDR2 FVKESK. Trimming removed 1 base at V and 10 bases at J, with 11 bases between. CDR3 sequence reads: CASSQGLTGEQFF. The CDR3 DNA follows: TGTGCCAGCAGCCAAGGCTTAACCGGGGAGCAGTTCTTC.

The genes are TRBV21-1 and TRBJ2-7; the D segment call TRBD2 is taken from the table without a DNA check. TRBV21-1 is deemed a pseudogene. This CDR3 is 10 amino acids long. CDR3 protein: CASNLDEQYF. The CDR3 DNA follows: TGTGCCTCAAACTTGGACGAGCAGTACTTC.

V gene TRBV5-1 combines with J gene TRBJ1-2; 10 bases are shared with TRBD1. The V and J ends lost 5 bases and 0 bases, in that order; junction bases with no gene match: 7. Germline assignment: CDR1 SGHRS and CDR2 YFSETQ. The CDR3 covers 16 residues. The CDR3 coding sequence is TGCGCCAGCAGGTGGACAGGGGGACCAGCTAACTATGGCTACACCTTC. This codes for CASRWTGGPANYGYTF. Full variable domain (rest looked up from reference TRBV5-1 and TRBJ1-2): KAGVTQTPRYLIKTRGQQVTLSCSPISGHRSVSWYQQTPGQGLQFLFEYFSETQRNKGNFPGRFSGRQFSNSRSEMNVSTLELGDSALYLCASRWTGGPANYGYTFGSGTRLTVV.

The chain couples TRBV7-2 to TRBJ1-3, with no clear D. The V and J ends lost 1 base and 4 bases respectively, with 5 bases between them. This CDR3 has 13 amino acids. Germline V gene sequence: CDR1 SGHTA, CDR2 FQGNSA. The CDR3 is CASSLVSGNTIYF. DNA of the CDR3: TGTGCCAGCAGCTTAGTTTCCGGAAACACCATATATTTT.

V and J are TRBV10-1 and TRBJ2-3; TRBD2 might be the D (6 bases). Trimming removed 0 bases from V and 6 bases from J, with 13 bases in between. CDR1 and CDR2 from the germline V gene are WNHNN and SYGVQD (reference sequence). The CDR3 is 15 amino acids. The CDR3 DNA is TGCGCCAGCAGTGAGTCTGGAGGGAGGAAGGATACGCAGTATTTT. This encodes CASSESGGRKDTQYF.

CDR3 region: CASSQVEGAKYEQYF. CDR3 DNA: TGCGCCAGCAGCCAAGTGGAGGGGGCGAAATACGAGCAGTACTTC. This sequence joins TRBV4-1 and TRBJ2-7, with D possibly being TRBD1 (7 bases). The CDR3 is 15 amino acids. In germline, CDR1 is MGHRA, CDR2 YSYEKL. V dropped 1 base and J dropped 4 bases, with 14 bases sitting between them.

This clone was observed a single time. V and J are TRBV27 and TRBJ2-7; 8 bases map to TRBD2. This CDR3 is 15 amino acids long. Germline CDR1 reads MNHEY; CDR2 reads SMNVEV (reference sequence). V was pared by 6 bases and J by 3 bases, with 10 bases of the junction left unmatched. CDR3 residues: CASRLLAGPLYEQYF. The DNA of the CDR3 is TGTGCCAGCAGACTCTTAGCGGGGCCACTCTACGAGCAGTACTTC.

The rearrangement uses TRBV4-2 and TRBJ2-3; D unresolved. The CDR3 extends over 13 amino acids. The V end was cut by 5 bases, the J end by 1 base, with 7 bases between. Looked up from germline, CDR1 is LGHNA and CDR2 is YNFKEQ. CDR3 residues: CASSGEGTDTQYF. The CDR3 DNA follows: TGTGCCAGCAGCGGTGAAGGCACAGATACGCAGTATTTT.

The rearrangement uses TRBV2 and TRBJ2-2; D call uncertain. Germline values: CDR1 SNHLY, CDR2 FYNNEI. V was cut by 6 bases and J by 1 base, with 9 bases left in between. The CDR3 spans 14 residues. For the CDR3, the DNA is TGTGCCAGCAGCCCGGACGGGAACACCGGGGAGCTGTTTTTT. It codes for CASSPDGNTGELFF. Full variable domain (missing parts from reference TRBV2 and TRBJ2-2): EPEVTQTPSHQVTQMGQEVILRCVPISNHLYFYWYRQILGQKVEFLVSFYNNEISEKSEIFDDQFSVERPDGSNFTLKIRSTKLEDSAMYFCASSPDGNTGELFFGEGSRLTVL.

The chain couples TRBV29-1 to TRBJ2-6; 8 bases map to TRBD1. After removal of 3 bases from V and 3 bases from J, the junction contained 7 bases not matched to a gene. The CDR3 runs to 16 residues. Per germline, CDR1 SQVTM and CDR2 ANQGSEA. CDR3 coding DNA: TGCAGCGTTGAGCACAGGGGGGAGAGTGGGGCCAACGTCCTGACTTTC. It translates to CSVEHRGESGANVLTF.

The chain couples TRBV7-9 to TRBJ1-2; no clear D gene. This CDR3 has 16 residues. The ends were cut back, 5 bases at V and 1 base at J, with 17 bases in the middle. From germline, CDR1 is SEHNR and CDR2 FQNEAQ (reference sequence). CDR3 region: CASSIAGRSYNYGYTF. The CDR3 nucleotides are TGTGCCAGCAGCATTGCGGGCAGGAGCTATAACTATGGCTACACCTTC.

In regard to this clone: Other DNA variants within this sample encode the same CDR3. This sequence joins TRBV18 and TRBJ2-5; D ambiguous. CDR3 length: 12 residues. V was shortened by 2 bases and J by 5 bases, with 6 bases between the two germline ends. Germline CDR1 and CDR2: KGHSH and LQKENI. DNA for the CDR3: TGTGCCAGCTCACCATCCGGGGAGACCCAGTACTTC. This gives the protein CASSPSGETQYF.

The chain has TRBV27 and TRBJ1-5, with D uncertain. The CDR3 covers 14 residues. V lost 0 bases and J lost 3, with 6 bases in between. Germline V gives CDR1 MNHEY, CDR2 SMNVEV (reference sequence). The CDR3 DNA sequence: TGTGCCAGCAGTTTATCGCGGTCCAATCAGCCCCAGCATTTT. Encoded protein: CASSLSRSNQPQHF.

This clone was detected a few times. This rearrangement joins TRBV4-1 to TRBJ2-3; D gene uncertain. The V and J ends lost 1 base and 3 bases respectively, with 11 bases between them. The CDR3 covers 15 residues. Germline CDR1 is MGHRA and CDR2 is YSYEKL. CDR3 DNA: TGCGCCAGCAGCCAAGTTTTCTCGGGTACAGATACGCAGTATTTT. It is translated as CASSQVFSGTDTQYF.

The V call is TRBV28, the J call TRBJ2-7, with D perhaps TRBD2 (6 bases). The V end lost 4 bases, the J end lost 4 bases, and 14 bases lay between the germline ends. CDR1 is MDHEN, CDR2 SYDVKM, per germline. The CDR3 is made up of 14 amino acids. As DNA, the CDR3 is TGTGCCAGCAGTTCGGGTGGGAGGTGGTACGAGCAGTACTTC. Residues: CASSSGGRWYEQYF.

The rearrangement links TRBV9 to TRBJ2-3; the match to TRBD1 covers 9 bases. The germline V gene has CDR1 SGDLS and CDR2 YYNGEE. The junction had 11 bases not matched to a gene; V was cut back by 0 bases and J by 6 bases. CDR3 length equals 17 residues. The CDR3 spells CASSVATGTGTVDTQYF. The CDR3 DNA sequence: TGTGCCAGCAGCGTAGCCACCGGGACAGGGACGGTGGATACGCAGTATTTT.